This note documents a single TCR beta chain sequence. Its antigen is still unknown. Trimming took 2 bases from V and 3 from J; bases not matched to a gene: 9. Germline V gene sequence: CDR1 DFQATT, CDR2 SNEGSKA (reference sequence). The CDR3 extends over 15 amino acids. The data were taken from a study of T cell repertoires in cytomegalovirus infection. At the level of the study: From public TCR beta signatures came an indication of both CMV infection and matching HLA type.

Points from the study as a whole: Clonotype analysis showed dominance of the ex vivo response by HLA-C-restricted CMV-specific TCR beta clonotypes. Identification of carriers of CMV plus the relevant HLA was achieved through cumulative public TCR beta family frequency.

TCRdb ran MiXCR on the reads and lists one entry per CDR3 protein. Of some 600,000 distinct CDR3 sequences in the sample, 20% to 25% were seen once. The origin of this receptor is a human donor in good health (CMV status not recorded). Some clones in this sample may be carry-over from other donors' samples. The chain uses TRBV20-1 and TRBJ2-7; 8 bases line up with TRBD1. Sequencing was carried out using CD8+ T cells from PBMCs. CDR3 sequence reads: CSARYRGEGFYEQYV. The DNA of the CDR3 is TGCAGTGCTAGATACAGGGGGGAAGGATTCTACGAGCAGTACGTC.